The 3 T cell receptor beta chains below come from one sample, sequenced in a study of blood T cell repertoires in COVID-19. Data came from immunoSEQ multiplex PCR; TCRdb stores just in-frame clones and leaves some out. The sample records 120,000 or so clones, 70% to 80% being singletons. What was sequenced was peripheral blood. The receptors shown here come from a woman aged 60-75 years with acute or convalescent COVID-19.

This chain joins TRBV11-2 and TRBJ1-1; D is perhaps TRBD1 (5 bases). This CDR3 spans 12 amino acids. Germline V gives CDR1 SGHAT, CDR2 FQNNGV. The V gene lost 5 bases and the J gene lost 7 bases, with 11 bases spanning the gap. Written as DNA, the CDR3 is TGTGCCAGCAGCCCCCTGGGGGGTGAAGCTTTCTTT. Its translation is CASSPLGGEAFF.

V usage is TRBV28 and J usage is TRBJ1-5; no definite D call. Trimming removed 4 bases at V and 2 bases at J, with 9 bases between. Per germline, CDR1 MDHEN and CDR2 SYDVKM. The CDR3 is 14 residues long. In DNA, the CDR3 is TGTGCCAGCAGTTCGGGAGCTGGCAATCAGCCCCAGCATTTT. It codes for CASSSGAGNQPQHF.

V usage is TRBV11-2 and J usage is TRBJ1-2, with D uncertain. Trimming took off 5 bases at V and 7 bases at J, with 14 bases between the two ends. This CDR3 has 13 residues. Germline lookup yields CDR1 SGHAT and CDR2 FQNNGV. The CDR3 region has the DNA TGTGCCAGCAGCCAGTCGGGGAAGGGTGGCTACACCTTC. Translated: CASSQSGKGGYTF. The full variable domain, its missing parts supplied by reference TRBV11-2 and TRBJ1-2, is EAGVAQSPRYKIIEKRQSVAFWCNPISGHATLYWYQQILGQGPKLLIQFQNNGVVDDSQLPKDRFSAERLKGVDSTLKIQPAKLEDSAVYLCASSQSGKGGYTFGSGTRLTVV.